The T cell receptor beta chain under discussion was sequenced for a study of CD8+CD57+ T cells in acquired aplastic anemia. Genomic DNA acted as the template from which TCR beta VDJ combination and CDR3 sequence profiling were carried out. TCRdb processed the reads anew with MiXCR; each CDR3 protein has one entry. The sample yields about 110,000 distinct CDR3 sequences, 51% seen once. This clonotype was seen at least ten times. This CDR3 comprises 15 residues. Trimming stripped 0 bases from V and 2 bases from J, with 9 bases between. The germline V gene has CDR1 LNHNV and CDR2 YYDKDF (reference sequence).

The source material was sorted CD4+, CD8+, or CD8+CD57+ T cells (not recorded which) from PBMCs. This rearrangement joins TRBV15 to TRBJ2-3; D not resolved. This clonotype was obtained from a human donor in good health, serving as a control. The CDR3 here is CATSRDKHVTDTQYF. The DNA for the CDR3 is TGTGCCACCAGCAGAGATAAGCATGTCACAGATACGCAGTATTTT.